Listed below are T cell receptor beta chains from one sample, sequenced in a study of radiotherapy plus CTLA-4 blockade in lung cancer. Using immunoSEQ multiplex PCR, the repertoire was profiled, and TCRdb retains in-frame clones only, with some absent. The sample shows tens of thousands of clones, around nine tenths of them seen only once. The sample in question was peripheral blood, obtained from a patient treated with radiotherapy plus ipilimumab. These receptors all come from a human donor with non-small cell lung cancer that progressed on radiotherapy plus ipilimumab. CDR3s include the opening cysteine and the closing phenylalanine or tryptophan. The D gene is left open where the match is weak. For some rows the clone size is stated as once, few or many, or as a class when expanded; others skip it.

j_call | clone_size | v_call | d_call | cdr3_nt | cdr3_aa
TRBJ2-7 | few | TRBV11-2 | . | TGTGCCAGCAGCCCCGCCCCCCACGAGCAGTACTTC | CASSPAPHEQYF
TRBJ1-1 | . | TRBV28 | . | TGTGCCACCCACGAGGGGTCAGGGAACACTGAAGCTTTCTTT | CATHEGSGNTEAFF
TRBJ2-5 | . | TRBV13 | TRBD2 | TGTGCCAGCAGCCGGGGGGGCCTTGAGACCCAGTACTTC | CASSRGGLETQYF
TRBJ2-7 | . | TRBV7-3 | . | TGTGCCAGCAGCTTAGCCCACAACAGGCAATCCTACGAGCAGTACTTC | CASSLAHNRQSYEQYF
TRBJ1-4 | few | TRBV28 | . | TGTGCCAGACCTATGGAAAAACTGTTTTTT | CARPMEKLFF
TRBJ2-2 | . | TRBV6-5 | . | TGTGCCAGCAGTCGGGGGTACTACACCGGGGAGCTGTTTTTT | CASSRGYYTGELFF
TRBJ2-1 | . | TRBV19 | . | TGTGCCAGTAGTTGGGGCGGGGGCCCATACAATGAGCAGTTCTTC | CASSWGGGPYNEQFF
TRBJ2-5 | once | TRBV29-1 | TRBD1 | TGCAGCGTTGGAGGACAGGGAGGAGAGACCCAGTACTTC | CSVGGQGGETQYF
TRBJ1-4 | . | TRBV7-2 | . | TGTGCCAGCGGCTTACCAACTAATGAAAAACTGTTTTTT | CASGLPTNEKLFF
TRBJ1-2 | . | TRBV27 | TRBD1 | TGTGCCAGCAGTTGGCGCGGCGACAGGGACTATGGCTACACCTTC | CASSWRGDRDYGYTF
TRBJ1-1 | . | TRBV7-2 | TRBD1 | TGTGCCAGCAGCCCCAGGGGGCCCACTCGAACTGAAGCTTTCTTT | CASSPRGPTRTEAFF
TRBJ1-1 | . | TRBV4-1 | TRBD1 | TGCGCCAGCAGCCAACAGCAGCAGGGGGTGGATGAAGCTTTCTTT | CASSQQQQGVDEAFF
TRBJ2-2 | . | TRBV7-2 | . | TGTGCCAGCACCACCTACAACACCGGGGAGCTGTTTTTT | CASTTYNTGELFF
TRBJ1-1 | . | TRBV6-5 | . | TGTGCCAGCAGTTATGGGGGGCGAGCCACTGAAGCTTTCTTT | CASSYGGRATEAFF
TRBJ2-1 | . | TRBV6-1 | . | TGTGCCAGCAGTGAATGGCAGGGGACCTACAATGAGCAGTTCTTC | CASSEWQGTYNEQFF
TRBJ2-7 | . | TRBV6-1 | TRBD2 | TGTGCCAGCAGTGCCAAACTAGCGGGAGCGGGGTCCTACGAGCAGTACTTC | CASSAKLAGAGSYEQYF
TRBJ2-1 | once | TRBV25-1 | TRBD2 | TGTGCCAGCAGTGGGACTAGCGGGGGATCGCGGAATGAGCAGTTCTTC | CASSGTSGGSRNEQFF
TRBJ1-1 | . | TRBV25-1 | . | TGTGCCAGCAGTCAAACCCGAATTTTTGGCAGTATGAACACTGAAGCTTTCTTT | CASSQTRIFGSMNTEAFF
TRBJ2-2 | . | TRBV30 | . | TGTGCCTGGAGTGTAACTCTCAACACCGGGGAGCTGTTTTTT | CAWSVTLNTGELFF
TRBJ1-1 | . | TRBV4-3 | . | TGCGCCAGCAGCCCTCTGGGGCGTACTGAAGCTTTCTTT | CASSPLGRTEAFF
TRBJ1-2 | . | TRBV27 | TRBD1 | TGTGCCAGCAGTCCACGAGACAGGGTTGGCGGCTACACCTTC | CASSPRDRVGGYTF
TRBJ1-1 | once | TRBV29-1 | . | TGCAGCGTTGTAGGCCGGTTGAACACTGAAGCTTTCTTT | CSVVGRLNTEAFF
TRBJ1-4 | . | TRBV6-5 | . | TGTGCCAGCAGCCCGGGACGGACAAATGAAAAACTGTTTTTT | CASSPGRTNEKLFF
TRBJ2-1 | . | TRBV9 | TRBD2 | TGTGCCAGCAGTGTGTCTGCGGGGGGGTCCTACAATGAGCAGTTCTTC | CASSVSAGGSYNEQFF
TRBJ1-5 | . | TRBV7-9 | TRBD1 | TGTGCCAGCAGCCGGACAGGGGGCAATCAGCCCCAGCATTTT | CASSRTGGNQPQHF
TRBJ1-1 | . | TRBV4-1 | . | TGCGCCAGCAGCCCAGAGGCGGTCATGAACACTGAAGCTTTCTTT | CASSPEAVMNTEAFF
TRBJ2-7 | . | TRBV5-6 | TRBD1 | TGTGCCAGCAGTTTCAACAGGGGCATTTCGAACGAGCAGTACTTC | CASSFNRGISNEQYF
TRBJ1-1 | . | TRBV28 | . | TGTGTCAGCAGTCCTCCTCCCTACACTGAAGCTTTCTTT | CVSSPPPYTEAFF
TRBJ2-7 | . | TRBV20-1 | . | TGCAGTGCGGACGGGGACTACGAGCAGTACTTC | CSADGDYEQYF
TRBJ1-4 | . | TRBV5-6 | . | TGTGCCAGCAGCTTGTATTGGGTCAGGGGCGTTTCTAATGAAAAACTGTTTTTT | CASSLYWVRGVSNEKLFF
TRBJ1-4 | . | TRBV7-6 | . | TGTGCCAGCAGCTTAGGAGGGCACAATGAAAAACTGTTTTTT | CASSLGGHNEKLFF
TRBJ2-1 | . | TRBV19 | TRBD2 | TGTGCCAGTACTCCGCCGGGACTAGCGGGGATCTATGAGCAGTTCTTC | CASTPPGLAGIYEQFF
TRBJ2-7 | . | TRBV30 | TRBD2 | TGTGCCTGGGAGTTTCCCGGGACTAGCCGCAGCGAGCAGTACTTC | CAWEFPGTSRSEQYF
TRBJ2-3 | . | TRBV7-2 | . | TGTGCCAGCAGCTTAATAGGTTCCCTCACAGATACGCAGTATTTT | CASSLIGSLTDTQYF
TRBJ2-1 | . | TRBV27 | . | TGTGCCAGCAGCAGGGGCGATGAGCAGTTCTTC | CASSRGDEQFF
TRBJ1-5 | few | TRBV28 | TRBD1 | TGTGCCAGCATAGGGGGGACAGCGAATCAGCCCCAGCATTTT | CASIGGTANQPQHF
TRBJ2-1 | . | TRBV29-1 | . | TGCAGCGTTGCCTTCAGGGGTTCCTACAATGAGCAGTTCTTC | CSVAFRGSYNEQFF
TRBJ2-3 | . | TRBV5-4 | TRBD2 | TGTGCCAGCAGCCTGTCGGGGGGGGCCACAGATACGCAGTATTTT | CASSLSGGATDTQYF
TRBJ2-1 | . | TRBV18 | TRBD1 | TGTGCCAGCTCACCACTACTCCAGCAGGGGGCTTACGAACGCAATGAGCAGTTCTTC | CASSPLLQQGAYERNEQFF
TRBJ2-5 | . | TRBV2 | . | TGTGCCAGTGGTGGACGGGGGCAAGAGACCCAGTACTTC | CASGGRGQETQYF
TRBJ1-5 | . | TRBV10-3 | . | TGTGCCATCAGTGGCGCAGCCGATCAGCCCCAGCATTTT | CAISGAADQPQHF
TRBJ1-1 | . | TRBV7-2 | TRBD1 | TGTGCCAGCAGCTTAGTAGGCAGGGGGCAAAGTGTAGCTTTCTTT | CASSLVGRGQSVAFF
TRBJ2-7 | . | TRBV5-1 | . | TGCGCCAGCAGCGAGGACAGTTTTTCCTACGAGCAGTACTTC | CASSEDSFSYEQYF
TRBJ2-5 | . | TRBV5-4 | . | TGTGCCAGCAGCTTGGGGGAGTTGCGGACCCAGTACTTC | CASSLGELRTQYF
TRBJ1-2 | . | TRBV29-1 | . | TGCAGCGTTGATGGGGACGGCTATGGCTACACCTTC | CSVDGDGYGYTF
TRBJ2-5 | . | TRBV30 | . | TGTGCCTGGAGTCTGGCTAAAGAGACCCAGTACTTC | CAWSLAKETQYF
TRBJ1-1 | . | TRBV7-9 | TRBD1 | TGTGCCAGCAGCTTAGCGGCAGGGGGACGCACTGAAGCTTTCTTT | CASSLAAGGRTEAFF
TRBJ1-2 | . | TRBV27 | . | TGTGCCAGCAGTCTAGACCCTTGGTATGGCTACACCTTC | CASSLDPWYGYTF
TRBJ2-3 | . | TRBV4-1 | . | TGCGCCAGCAGCCCGCTACCAACAGGGCCCACAGATACGCAGTATTTT | CASSPLPTGPTDTQYF
TRBJ2-4 | . | TRBV7-9 | TRBD2 | TGTGCCAGCCCGACCACGACTAGCGGGAGTTTCCTAGCCAAAAACATTCAGTACTTC | CASPTTTSGSFLAKNIQYF
TRBJ1-5 | . | TRBV19 | . | TGTGCCAGTAGTATAGGAGCAGGCCGACATCAGCCCCAGCATTTT | CASSIGAGRHQPQHF
TRBJ1-5 | . | TRBV6-1 | . | TGTGCCAGCAGTGACTACAGGGCAAAGCAGCCCCAGCATTTT | CASSDYRAKQPQHF
TRBJ2-5 | . | TRBV7-2 | TRBD2 | TGTGCCAGCAGCTTGCCGGGACTAGAAGGCGAGACCCAGTACTTC | CASSLPGLEGETQYF
TRBJ1-1 | once | TRBV5-1 | . | TGCGCCAGCAGGGATTTGCTGGGGACTGAAGCTTTCTTT | CASRDLLGTEAFF
TRBJ2-3 | . | TRBV4-3 | TRBD2 | TGCGCCAGCAGCCAGGGACTAGGCGGTCCAGATACGCAGTATTTT | CASSQGLGGPDTQYF
TRBJ1-5 | few | TRBV20-1 | . | TGCAGTGCTGGCCGACTTCAGCCCCAGCATTTT | CSAGRLQPQHF
TRBJ2-1 | once | TRBV27 | . | TGTGCCAGCACCTTTCGGGGCGGGCGCTACTACTACAATGAGCAGTTCTTC | CASTFRGGRYYYNEQFF
TRBJ2-7 | . | TRBV28 | . | TGTGCCAGCAGTTTATTGGCGGCCTTCTCCTACGAGCAGTACTTC | CASSLLAAFSYEQYF
TRBJ2-7 | . | TRBV4-3 | . | TGCGCCAGCAGCCAAGATCCGGAGGCAGGCTACGAGCAGTACTTC | CASSQDPEAGYEQYF
TRBJ1-3 | few | TRBV5-1 | . | TGCGCCAGCAGCTTGGTGACAGGAGCTGGAAACACCATATATTTT | CASSLVTGAGNTIYF